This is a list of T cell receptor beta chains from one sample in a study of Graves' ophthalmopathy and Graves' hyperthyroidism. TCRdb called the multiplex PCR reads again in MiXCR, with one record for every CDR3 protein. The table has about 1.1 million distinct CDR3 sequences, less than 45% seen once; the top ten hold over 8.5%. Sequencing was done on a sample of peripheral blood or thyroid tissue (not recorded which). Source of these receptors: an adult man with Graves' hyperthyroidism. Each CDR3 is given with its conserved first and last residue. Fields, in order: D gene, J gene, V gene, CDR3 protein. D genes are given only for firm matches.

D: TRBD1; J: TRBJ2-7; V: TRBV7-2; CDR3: CASSSSRQGGDEQYF
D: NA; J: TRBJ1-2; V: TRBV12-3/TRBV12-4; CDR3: CASSRLMISGYTF
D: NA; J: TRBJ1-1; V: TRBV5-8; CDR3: CASSLASGDATEAFF
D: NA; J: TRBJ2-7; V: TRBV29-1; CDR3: CSAEGAAEQYF
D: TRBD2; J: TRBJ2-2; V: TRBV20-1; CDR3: CSARPGQGTLAGGNTGELFF
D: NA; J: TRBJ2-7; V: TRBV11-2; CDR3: CASSTTAGTKTYEQYF
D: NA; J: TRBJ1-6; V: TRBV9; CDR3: CASSVGQTNSPLHF
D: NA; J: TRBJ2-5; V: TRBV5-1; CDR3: CASSWVTGPETQYF
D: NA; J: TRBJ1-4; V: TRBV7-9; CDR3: CASSQMGALDEKLFF
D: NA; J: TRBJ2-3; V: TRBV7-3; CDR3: CASSLTSGYTDTQYF
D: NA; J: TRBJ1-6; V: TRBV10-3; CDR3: CAISGAFNSPLHF
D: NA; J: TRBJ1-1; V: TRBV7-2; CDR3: CASSFQETTGAFF
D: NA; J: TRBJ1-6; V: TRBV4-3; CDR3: CASSQHPGGAGNSPLHF
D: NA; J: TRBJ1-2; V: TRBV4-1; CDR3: CASSHRLVGEYGYTF
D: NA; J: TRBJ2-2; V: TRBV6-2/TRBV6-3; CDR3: CASSYIGGVTGELFF
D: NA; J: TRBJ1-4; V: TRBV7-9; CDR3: CASGKGTEKLFF
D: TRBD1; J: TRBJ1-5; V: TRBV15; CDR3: CATSRPGTGVNQPQHF
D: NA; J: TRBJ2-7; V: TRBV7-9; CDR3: CASSQKGTPYEQYF
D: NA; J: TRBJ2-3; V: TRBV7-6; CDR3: CASKGGGKCTDTQYF
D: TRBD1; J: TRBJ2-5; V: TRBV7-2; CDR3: CASSSRQGDQYF
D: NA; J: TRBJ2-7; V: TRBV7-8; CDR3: CASSRDPRLEQYF
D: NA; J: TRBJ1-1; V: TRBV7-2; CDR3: CASSTQTTINTEAFF
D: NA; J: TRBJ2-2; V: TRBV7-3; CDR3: CASSNKLTGELFF
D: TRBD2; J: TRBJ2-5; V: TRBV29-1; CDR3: CNATAGLAKETQYF
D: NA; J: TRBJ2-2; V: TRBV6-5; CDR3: CAISLISGTGELFF
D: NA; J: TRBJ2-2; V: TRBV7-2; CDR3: CASSLTGRFTGELFF
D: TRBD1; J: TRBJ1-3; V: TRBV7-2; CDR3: CASSTGDSGNTIYF
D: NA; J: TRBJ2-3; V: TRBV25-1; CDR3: CASSKLNTQYF
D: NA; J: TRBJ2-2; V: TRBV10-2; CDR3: CASSEGRFPNTGELFF
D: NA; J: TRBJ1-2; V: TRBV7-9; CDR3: CASSLGQLHGYTF
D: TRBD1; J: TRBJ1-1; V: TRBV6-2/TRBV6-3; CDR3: CASRPGQGARTEAFF
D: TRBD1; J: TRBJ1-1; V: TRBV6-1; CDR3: CASSDDRGLGAFF
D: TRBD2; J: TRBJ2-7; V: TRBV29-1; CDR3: CSVEGVGGYEQYF
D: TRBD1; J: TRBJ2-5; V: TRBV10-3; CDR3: CAISEAWTGARETQYF
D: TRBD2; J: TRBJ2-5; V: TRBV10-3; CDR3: CASVAGVYETQYF
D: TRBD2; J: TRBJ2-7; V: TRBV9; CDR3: CASSVGVAGVYEQYF
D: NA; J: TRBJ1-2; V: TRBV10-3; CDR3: CAISEDRDSIYGYTF
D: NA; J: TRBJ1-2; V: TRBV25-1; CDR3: CACSAYTRDTSGDDGYTF
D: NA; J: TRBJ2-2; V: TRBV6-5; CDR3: CASSYWDTPNTGELFF
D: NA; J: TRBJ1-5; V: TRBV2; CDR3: CASDSRGVQPQHF
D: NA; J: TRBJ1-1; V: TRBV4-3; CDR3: CASGLQGSAEAFF
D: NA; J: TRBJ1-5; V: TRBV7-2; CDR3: CASSLQGLPQHF